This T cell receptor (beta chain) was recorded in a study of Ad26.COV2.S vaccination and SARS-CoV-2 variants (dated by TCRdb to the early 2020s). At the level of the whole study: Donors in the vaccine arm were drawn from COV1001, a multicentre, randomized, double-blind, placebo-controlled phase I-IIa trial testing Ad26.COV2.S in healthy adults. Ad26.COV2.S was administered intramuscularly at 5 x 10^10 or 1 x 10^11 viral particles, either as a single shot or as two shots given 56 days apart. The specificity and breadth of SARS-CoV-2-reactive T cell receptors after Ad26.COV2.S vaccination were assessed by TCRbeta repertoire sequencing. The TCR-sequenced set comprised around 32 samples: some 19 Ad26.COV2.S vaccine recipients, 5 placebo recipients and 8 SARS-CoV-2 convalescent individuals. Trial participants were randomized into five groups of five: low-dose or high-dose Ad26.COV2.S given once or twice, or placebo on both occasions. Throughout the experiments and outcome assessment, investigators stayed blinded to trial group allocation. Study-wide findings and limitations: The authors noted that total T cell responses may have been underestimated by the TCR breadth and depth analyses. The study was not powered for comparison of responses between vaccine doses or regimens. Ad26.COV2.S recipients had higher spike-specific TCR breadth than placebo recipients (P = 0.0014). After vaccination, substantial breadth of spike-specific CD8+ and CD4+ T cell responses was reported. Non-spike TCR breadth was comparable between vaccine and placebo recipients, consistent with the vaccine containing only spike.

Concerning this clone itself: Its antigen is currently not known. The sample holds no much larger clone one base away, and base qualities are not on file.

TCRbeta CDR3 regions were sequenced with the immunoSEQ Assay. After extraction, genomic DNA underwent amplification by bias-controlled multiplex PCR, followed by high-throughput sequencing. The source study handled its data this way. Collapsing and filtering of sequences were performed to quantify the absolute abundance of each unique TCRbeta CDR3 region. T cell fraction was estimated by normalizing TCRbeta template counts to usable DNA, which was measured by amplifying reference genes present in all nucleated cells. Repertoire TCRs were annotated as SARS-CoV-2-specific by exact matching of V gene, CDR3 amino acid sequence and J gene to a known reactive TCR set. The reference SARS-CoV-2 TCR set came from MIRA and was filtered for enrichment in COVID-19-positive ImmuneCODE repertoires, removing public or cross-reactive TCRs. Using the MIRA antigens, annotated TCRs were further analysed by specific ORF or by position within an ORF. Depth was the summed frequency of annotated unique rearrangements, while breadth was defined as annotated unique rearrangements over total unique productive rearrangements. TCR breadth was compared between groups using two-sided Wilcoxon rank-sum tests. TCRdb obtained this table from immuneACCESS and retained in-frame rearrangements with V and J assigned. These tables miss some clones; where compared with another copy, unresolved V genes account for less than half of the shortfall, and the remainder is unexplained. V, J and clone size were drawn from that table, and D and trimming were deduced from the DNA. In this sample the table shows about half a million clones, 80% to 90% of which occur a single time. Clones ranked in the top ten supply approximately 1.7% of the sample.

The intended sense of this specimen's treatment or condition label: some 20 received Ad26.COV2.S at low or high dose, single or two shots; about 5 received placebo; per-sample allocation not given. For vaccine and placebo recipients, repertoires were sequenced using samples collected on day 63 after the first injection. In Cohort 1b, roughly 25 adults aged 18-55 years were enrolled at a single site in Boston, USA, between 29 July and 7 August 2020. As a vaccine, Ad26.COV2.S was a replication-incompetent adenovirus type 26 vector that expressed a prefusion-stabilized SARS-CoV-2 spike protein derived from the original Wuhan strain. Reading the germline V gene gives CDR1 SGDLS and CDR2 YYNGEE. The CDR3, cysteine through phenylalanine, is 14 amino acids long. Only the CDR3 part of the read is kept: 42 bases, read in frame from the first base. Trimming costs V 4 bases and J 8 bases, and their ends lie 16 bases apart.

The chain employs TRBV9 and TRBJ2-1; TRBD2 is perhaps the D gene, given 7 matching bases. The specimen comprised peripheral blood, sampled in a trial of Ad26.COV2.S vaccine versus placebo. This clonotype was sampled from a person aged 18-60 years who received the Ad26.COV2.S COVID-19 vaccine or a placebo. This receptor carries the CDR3 CASSQTDSGDEQFF. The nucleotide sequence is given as TGTGCCAGCAGCCAAACGGACAGCGGGGATGAGCAGTTCTTC.